This T cell receptor (beta chain) appears in the sequencing data of a study of T cell repertoires in cytomegalovirus infection. TCRdb re-called the reads with MiXCR, one entry per CDR3 protein. The sample holds just under 550,000 distinct CDR3 sequences, around 27% seen once. Notes on the study in general: Clonotype analysis showed dominance of the ex vivo response by HLA-C-restricted CMV-specific TCR beta clonotypes.

On this clonotype: What it recognizes is unknown.

The receptor was derived from a human donor in good health (CMV status not recorded). Some clones in this sample may be carry-over from other donors' samples. Material for sequencing was PBMCs.

The CDR3 DNA reads TGTGCCAGCAGTCGACAGGTGGTGGATACGCAGTATTTT. This sequence encodes CASSRQVVDTQYF. The chain carries TRBV27 and TRBJ2-3, with D perhaps matching TRBD1 (6 bases). The CDR3 consists of 13 residues. V was shortened by 5 bases and J by 6 bases, with 12 bases between the two germline ends. Germline loops: CDR1 MNHEY, CDR2 SMNVEV (reference sequence).